The subject of this entry is one T cell receptor (beta chain). The antigen remains unidentified. CDR3 size: 15 residues. The germline CDR1 and CDR2 sequences are MGHDK and SYGVNS. Trimming stripped 4 bases from V and 1 base from J, with 11 bases between. The data were obtained in a study of CD8+CD57+ T cells in acquired aplastic anemia. At the level of the study: Roughly 3 ug was the average amount of DNA from sorted CD4+ and CD8+ cells.

Overall study results and limits: Roughly 31 CD8+ CDR3 sequences occurred in both the patients and the controls. With respect to CD8+ Simpson's diversity, patients and controls did not differ significantly.

Genomic DNA was employed as the template in profiling TCR beta VDJ and CDR3. Using its own MiXCR run on the reads, TCRdb lists one record per CDR3 protein. This table holds 90,000 to 120,000 distinct CDR3 sequences, about half found once. The chain is built from TRBV25-1 and TRBJ2-1; D perhaps matches TRBD2 (6 bases). The sequenced material came from sorted CD4+, CD8+, or CD8+CD57+ T cells (not recorded which) from PBMCs. This TCR was recovered from a human donor in good health, serving as a control. CDR3 coding DNA: TGTGCCAGCAGTGTAGGGCGGGAATCCTACAATGAGCAGTTCTTC. This codes for CASSVGRESYNEQFF.